Listed below are T cell receptor beta chains from one sample, sequenced in a study of early T cells in non-severe SARS-CoV-2 infection. TCRdb ran MiXCR on the 5' RACE reads and lists one entry per CDR3 protein. The data contain roughly 100,000 distinct CDR3 sequences, under 15% of them singletons. The sequencing input was whole blood. The source of these receptors is an adult who was a healthcare worker with PCR-confirmed SARS-CoV-2 infection or an uninfected control (not recorded which). CDR3s include the opening cysteine and the closing phenylalanine or tryptophan. The D gene is left open where the match is weak. Some rows mark clone size as missing; the rest say once, few, many or name a class of expanded clone.

abundance: many; j_gene: TRBJ2-7; v_gene: TRBV28; d_gene: -; CDR3nt: TGTGCCAGCAGTCTTCCCAGGGAGGACGAGCAGTACTTC; CDR3aa: CASSLPREDEQYF
abundance: -; j_gene: TRBJ1-2; v_gene: TRBV29-1; d_gene: -; CDR3nt: TGCAGCGTTGCGGGCCGCTTCTATGGCTACACCTTC; CDR3aa: CSVAGRFYGYTF
abundance: -; j_gene: TRBJ2-3; v_gene: TRBV11-2; d_gene: -; CDR3nt: TGTGTCAGCAGCTTAGAACACTTCGACACGCAGTATTTT; CDR3aa: CVSSLEHFDTQYF
abundance: many; j_gene: TRBJ1-2; v_gene: TRBV6-1; d_gene: -; CDR3nt: TGTGCCAGCAGTGAGGACACGGGCCCCTATGGCTACACCTTC; CDR3aa: CASSEDTGPYGYTF
abundance: -; j_gene: TRBJ2-1; v_gene: TRBV9; d_gene: -; CDR3nt: TGTGCCAGCAGCCCGCGCCCCGGAAGCAATGAGCAGTTCTTC; CDR3aa: CASSPRPGSNEQFF
abundance: many; j_gene: TRBJ1-6; v_gene: TRBV10-3; d_gene: -; CDR3nt: TGTGCCATCAGGACAGGTTTCTATAATTCACCCCTCCACTTT; CDR3aa: CAIRTGFYNSPLHF
abundance: -; j_gene: TRBJ2-7; v_gene: TRBV20-1; d_gene: -; CDR3nt: TGCAGTGTGAATCGGGGCGGGATGAACTACGAGCAGTACTTC; CDR3aa: CSVNRGGMNYEQYF
abundance: many; j_gene: TRBJ2-7; v_gene: TRBV4-1; d_gene: -; CDR3nt: TGCGCCAGCAGCCAAGGGCTCGACGGGTACGAGCAGTACTTC; CDR3aa: CASSQGLDGYEQYF
abundance: many; j_gene: TRBJ2-3; v_gene: TRBV2; d_gene: TRBD1; CDR3nt: TGTGCCAGCAGTGAAGCATCCCGGGACAGGCGAGATACGCAGTATTTT; CDR3aa: CASSEASRDRRDTQYF
abundance: many; j_gene: TRBJ2-7; v_gene: TRBV6-5; d_gene: -; CDR3nt: TGTGCCAGCAGTTACTCGAGAGACGGGACAATTAGCTCCTACGAGCAGTACTTC; CDR3aa: CASSYSRDGTISSYEQYF
abundance: many; j_gene: TRBJ1-1; v_gene: TRBV7-9; d_gene: -; CDR3nt: TGTGCCAGCAGCTTAGCGCAGGCGTACACTGAAGCTTTCTTT; CDR3aa: CASSLAQAYTEAFF
abundance: -; j_gene: TRBJ2-1; v_gene: TRBV11-2; d_gene: -; CDR3nt: TGTGCCAGCAGGGGAGACGTCAATGAGCAGTTCTTC; CDR3aa: CASRGDVNEQFF
abundance: -; j_gene: TRBJ1-5; v_gene: TRBV6-4; d_gene: -; CDR3nt: TGTGCCAGCCATCGGGGGTATAATCAGCCCCAGCATTTT; CDR3aa: CASHRGYNQPQHF
abundance: -; j_gene: TRBJ2-3; v_gene: TRBV5-1; d_gene: -; CDR3nt: TGCGCCAGCAGCTTGTTACAGGAGGCAGATACGCAGTATTTT; CDR3aa: CASSLLQEADTQYF
abundance: many; j_gene: TRBJ2-1; v_gene: TRBV20-1; d_gene: TRBD2; CDR3nt: TGCAGTGCGCGGCTAGCGGGAGCGGTCTACAATGAGCAGTTCTTC; CDR3aa: CSARLAGAVYNEQFF
abundance: many; j_gene: TRBJ2-1; v_gene: TRBV7-2; d_gene: -; CDR3nt: TGTGCCAGCAGTTACGACTCCTACAATGAGCAGTTCTTC; CDR3aa: CASSYDSYNEQFF
abundance: many; j_gene: TRBJ2-6; v_gene: TRBV4-2; d_gene: -; CDR3nt: TGTGCCAGCAGCCGTGATTACGGAGACTCTGGGGCCAACGTCCTGACTTTC; CDR3aa: CASSRDYGDSGANVLTF
abundance: -; j_gene: TRBJ2-7; v_gene: TRBV7-4; d_gene: -; CDR3nt: TGTGCCAGCAGCTTAGATGGTCCCTCCTACGAGCAGTACTTC; CDR3aa: CASSLDGPSYEQYF
abundance: many; j_gene: TRBJ2-2; v_gene: TRBV25-1; d_gene: -; CDR3nt: TGTGCCAGCAGTGACGAAACTGACACCGGGGAGCTGTTTTTT; CDR3aa: CASSDETDTGELFF
abundance: many; j_gene: TRBJ1-5; v_gene: TRBV28; d_gene: -; CDR3nt: TGTGCCAGCAGTTTGGGGATTGCGGAAGATCAGCCCCAGCATTTT; CDR3aa: CASSLGIAEDQPQHF
abundance: -; j_gene: TRBJ2-5; v_gene: TRBV20-1; d_gene: TRBD2; CDR3nt: TGCAGTGCTAGGCGGGGGGAGCCTCAAGAGACCCAGTACTTC; CDR3aa: CSARRGEPQETQYF
abundance: many; j_gene: TRBJ1-5; v_gene: TRBV30; d_gene: -; CDR3nt: TGTGCCTGGAGTCTTGACTTGGGGGAGCAGCCCCAGCATTTT; CDR3aa: CAWSLDLGEQPQHF
abundance: few; j_gene: TRBJ2-1; v_gene: TRBV9; d_gene: -; CDR3nt: TGTGCCAGCAGCGTAGATTTCAAGAGTAATTTTTACAATGAGCAGTTCTTC; CDR3aa: CASSVDFKSNFYNEQFF
abundance: -; j_gene: TRBJ2-1; v_gene: TRBV20-1; d_gene: TRBD2; CDR3nt: TGCAGTGGGGGCGGGAGCGACGATGAGCAGTTCTTC; CDR3aa: CSGGGSDDEQFF
abundance: -; j_gene: TRBJ2-1; v_gene: TRBV5-1; d_gene: -; CDR3nt: TGCGCCAGCAGCTCAGGGTCCGAGCAGTTCTTC; CDR3aa: CASSSGSEQFF
abundance: -; j_gene: TRBJ2-1; v_gene: TRBV11-2; d_gene: TRBD2; CDR3nt: TGTGCCAGCAGCTTTACTTCAGCGGGAGAGAGTGAGCAGTTCTTC; CDR3aa: CASSFTSAGESEQFF
abundance: few; j_gene: TRBJ1-2; v_gene: TRBV29-1; d_gene: -; CDR3nt: TGCAGCGTTGTGGAGCCTTACGGATATGGCTACACCTTC; CDR3aa: CSVVEPYGYGYTF
abundance: many; j_gene: TRBJ1-2; v_gene: TRBV18; d_gene: -; CDR3nt: TGTGCCAGCTCACCCCCCTCGCAGGCTAACTATGGCTACACCTTC; CDR3aa: CASSPPSQANYGYTF
abundance: -; j_gene: TRBJ2-1; v_gene: TRBV20-1; d_gene: -; CDR3nt: TGCAGTGTCCCCGCCGGAGGTGAGCAGTTCTTC; CDR3aa: CSVPAGGEQFF
abundance: few; j_gene: TRBJ2-3; v_gene: TRBV20-1; d_gene: TRBD2; CDR3nt: TGCAGTGTACTAGCGGCGCCAGATACGCAGTATTTT; CDR3aa: CSVLAAPDTQYF
abundance: -; j_gene: TRBJ2-7; v_gene: TRBV20-1; d_gene: -; CDR3nt: TGCAGTGCAGGACAAGGGGACCAGACCTACGAGCAGTACTTC; CDR3aa: CSAGQGDQTYEQYF
abundance: -; j_gene: TRBJ1-1; v_gene: TRBV11-2; d_gene: -; CDR3nt: TGTGCCAGCAGCTTAGATAGAGAAGCTTTCTTT; CDR3aa: CASSLDREAFF
abundance: -; j_gene: TRBJ2-7; v_gene: TRBV5-6; d_gene: -; CDR3nt: TGTGCCAGCAGCTTGGGGGTTCGCGAGCAGTACTTC; CDR3aa: CASSLGVREQYF
abundance: many; j_gene: TRBJ2-1; v_gene: TRBV20-1; d_gene: TRBD1; CDR3nt: TGCAGTGCGACAGACACAGGGGTTCGCTCCTACAATGAGCAGTTCTTC; CDR3aa: CSATDTGVRSYNEQFF
abundance: many; j_gene: TRBJ2-1; v_gene: TRBV6-2/TRBV6-3; d_gene: TRBD2; CDR3nt: TGTGCCAGCAGTCCGAGCGGGAGGGTATTCGATGAGCAGTTCTTC; CDR3aa: CASSPSGRVFDEQFF
abundance: -; j_gene: TRBJ2-6; v_gene: TRBV4-1; d_gene: -; CDR3nt: TGCGCCAGCAGCCAAGGGGCAGCGAGGGCCCCTGGGGCCAACGTCCTGACTTTC; CDR3aa: CASSQGAARAPGANVLTF
abundance: -; j_gene: TRBJ1-3; v_gene: TRBV6-5; d_gene: -; CDR3nt: TGTGCCAGCAGCCCCTCCGAAGGTTGGGGAGGAAACACCATATATTTT; CDR3aa: CASSPSEGWGGNTIYF
abundance: many; j_gene: TRBJ2-7; v_gene: TRBV21-1; d_gene: -; CDR3nt: TGTGCCAGCAGCAGGCTGGTATCCTACGAGCAGTACTTC; CDR3aa: CASSRLVSYEQYF
abundance: -; j_gene: TRBJ2-1; v_gene: TRBV7-9; d_gene: -; CDR3nt: TGTGCCAGCAGCTTCGACGCGATCAATGAGCAGTTCTTC; CDR3aa: CASSFDAINEQFF
abundance: few; j_gene: TRBJ2-4; v_gene: TRBV6-5; d_gene: TRBD2; CDR3nt: TGTGCCAGCAGTTACAAGCCCAGGGGACTAGCGGGAGTTAAGGCCAAAAACATTCAGTACTTC; CDR3aa: CASSYKPRGLAGVKAKNIQYF